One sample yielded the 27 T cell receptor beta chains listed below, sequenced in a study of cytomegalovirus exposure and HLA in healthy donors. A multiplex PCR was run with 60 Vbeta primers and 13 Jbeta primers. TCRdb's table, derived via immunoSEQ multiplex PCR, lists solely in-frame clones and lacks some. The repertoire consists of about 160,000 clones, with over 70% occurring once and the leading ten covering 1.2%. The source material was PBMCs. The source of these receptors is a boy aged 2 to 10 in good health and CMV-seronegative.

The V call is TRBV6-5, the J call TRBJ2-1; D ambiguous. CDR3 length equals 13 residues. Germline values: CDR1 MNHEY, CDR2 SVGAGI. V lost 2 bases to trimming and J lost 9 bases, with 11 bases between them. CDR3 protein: CASSYTLPSEQFF. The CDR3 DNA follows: TGTGCCAGCAGTTACACCCTCCCGAGTGAGCAGTTCTTC.

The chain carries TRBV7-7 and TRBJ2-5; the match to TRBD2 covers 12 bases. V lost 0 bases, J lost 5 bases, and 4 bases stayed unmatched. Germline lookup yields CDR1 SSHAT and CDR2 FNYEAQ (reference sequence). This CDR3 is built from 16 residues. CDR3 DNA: TGTGCCAGCAGCTTAGCGCCTAGCGGGGGGGCGGAGACCCAGTACTTC. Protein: CASSLAPSGGAETQYF.

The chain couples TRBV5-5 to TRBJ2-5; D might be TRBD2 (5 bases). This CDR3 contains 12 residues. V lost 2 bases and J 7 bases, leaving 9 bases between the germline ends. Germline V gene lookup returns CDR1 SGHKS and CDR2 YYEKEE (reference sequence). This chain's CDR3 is CASSFEGRTQYF. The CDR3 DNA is TGTGCCAGCAGCTTCGAGGGTCGGACCCAGTACTTC.

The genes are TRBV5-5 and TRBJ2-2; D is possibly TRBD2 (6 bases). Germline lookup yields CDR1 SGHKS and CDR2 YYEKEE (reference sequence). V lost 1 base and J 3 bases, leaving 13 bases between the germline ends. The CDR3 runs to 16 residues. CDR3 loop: CASSLLGEADTGELFF. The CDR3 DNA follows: TGTGCCAGCAGCTTGCTCGGGGAGGCGGACACCGGGGAGCTGTTTTTT.

DNA of the CDR3: TGTGCCAGCAGGTCTATATTTAAAGAGGACACTGAAGCTTTCTTT. Its protein product is CASRSIFKEDTEAFF. The chain couples TRBV6-5 to TRBJ1-1; D is unclear. The CDR3 runs 15 residues. Germline V gives CDR1 MNHEY, CDR2 SVGAGI. Trimming took off 6 bases at V and 3 bases at J, with 17 bases between the two ends.

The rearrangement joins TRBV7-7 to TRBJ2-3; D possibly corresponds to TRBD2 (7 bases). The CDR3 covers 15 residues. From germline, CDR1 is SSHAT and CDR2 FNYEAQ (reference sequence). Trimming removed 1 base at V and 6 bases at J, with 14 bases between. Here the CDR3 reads CASSLGPGEGDTQYF. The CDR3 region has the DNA TGTGCCAGCAGCTTAGGGCCAGGGGAGGGGGATACGCAGTATTTT.

The CDR3 reads CASSQENGHGYTF. CDR3 nucleotide sequence: TGTGCCAGCAGCCAAGAAAATGGCCATGGCTACACCTTC. The chain combines TRBV14 with TRBJ1-2; D is unclear. Trimming took 0 bases from V and 6 from J, leaving 8 bases between them. The germline gives CDR1 SGHDN, CDR2 FVKESK. The CDR3 sequence is 13 residues long.

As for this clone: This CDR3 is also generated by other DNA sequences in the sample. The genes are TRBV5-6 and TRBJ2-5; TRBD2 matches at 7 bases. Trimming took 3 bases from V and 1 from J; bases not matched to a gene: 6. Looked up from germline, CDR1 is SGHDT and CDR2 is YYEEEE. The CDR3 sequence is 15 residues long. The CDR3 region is CASSSLGRGQETQYF. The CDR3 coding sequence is TGTGCCAGCAGCTCCCTTGGGAGGGGCCAAGAGACCCAGTACTTC.

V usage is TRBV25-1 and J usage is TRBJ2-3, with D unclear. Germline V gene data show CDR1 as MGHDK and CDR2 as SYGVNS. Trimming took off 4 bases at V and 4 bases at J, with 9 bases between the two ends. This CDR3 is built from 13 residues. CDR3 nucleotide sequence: TGTGCCAGCAGTGGGCTCGTGGCAGATACGCAGTATTTT. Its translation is CASSGLVADTQYF.

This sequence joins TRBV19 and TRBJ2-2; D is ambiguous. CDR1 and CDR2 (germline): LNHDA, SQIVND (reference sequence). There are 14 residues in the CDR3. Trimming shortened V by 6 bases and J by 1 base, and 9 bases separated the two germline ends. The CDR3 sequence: CASRWQENTGELFF. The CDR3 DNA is TGTGCCAGTAGGTGGCAAGAGAACACCGGGGAGCTGTTTTTT.

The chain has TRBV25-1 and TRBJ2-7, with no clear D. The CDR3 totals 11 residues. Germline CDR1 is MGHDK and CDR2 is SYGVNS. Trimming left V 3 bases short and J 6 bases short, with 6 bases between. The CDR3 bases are TGTGCCAGCAGTGATGAGGCCGAGCAGTACTTC. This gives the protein CASSDEAEQYF.

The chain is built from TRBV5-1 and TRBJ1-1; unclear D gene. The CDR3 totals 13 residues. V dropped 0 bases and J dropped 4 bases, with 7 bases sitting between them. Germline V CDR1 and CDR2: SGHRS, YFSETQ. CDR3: CASSLVRGTEAFF. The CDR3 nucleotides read TGCGCCAGCAGCTTGGTAAGAGGCACTGAAGCTTTCTTT.

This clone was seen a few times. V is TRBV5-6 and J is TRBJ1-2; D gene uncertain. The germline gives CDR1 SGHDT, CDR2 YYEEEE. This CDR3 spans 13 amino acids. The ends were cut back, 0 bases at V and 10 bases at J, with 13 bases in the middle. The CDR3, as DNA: TGTGCCAGCAGCTTGGAAGGAGGTTGGGTCTACACCTTC. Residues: CASSLEGGWVYTF.

This chain's CDR3 is CASSLGLAGGVRETQYF. As DNA, the CDR3 is TGTGCCAGCAGCTTGGGGCTAGCGGGAGGGGTTAGAGAGACCCAGTACTTC. The V and J genes are TRBV5-6 and TRBJ2-5; 12 nucleotides agree with TRBD2. Germline CDR1 is SGHDT and CDR2 is YYEEEE. Trimming at V came to 0 bases and at J to 4 bases, leaving 7 bases not matched to a gene. The CDR3 runs 17 residues.

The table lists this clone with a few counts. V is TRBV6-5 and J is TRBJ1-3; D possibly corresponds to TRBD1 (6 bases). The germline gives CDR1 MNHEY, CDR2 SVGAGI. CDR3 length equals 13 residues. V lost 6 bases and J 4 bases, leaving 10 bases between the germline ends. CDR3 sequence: CASSPDRGNTIYF. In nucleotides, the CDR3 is TGTGCCAGCAGCCCGGACAGAGGAAACACCATATATTTT.

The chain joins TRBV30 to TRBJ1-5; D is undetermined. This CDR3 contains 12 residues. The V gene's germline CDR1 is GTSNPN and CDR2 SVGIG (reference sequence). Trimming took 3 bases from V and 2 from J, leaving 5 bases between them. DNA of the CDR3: TGTGCCTGGAGGGAGGGCAATCAGCCCCAGCATTTT. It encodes CAWREGNQPQHF.

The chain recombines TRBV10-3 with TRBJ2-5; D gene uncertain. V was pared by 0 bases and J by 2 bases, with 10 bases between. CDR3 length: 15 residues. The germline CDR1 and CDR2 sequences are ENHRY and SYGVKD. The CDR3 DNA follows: TGTGCCATCAGTGAGTCGTGGCAGGATCAAGAGACCCAGTACTTC. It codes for CAISESWQDQETQYF.

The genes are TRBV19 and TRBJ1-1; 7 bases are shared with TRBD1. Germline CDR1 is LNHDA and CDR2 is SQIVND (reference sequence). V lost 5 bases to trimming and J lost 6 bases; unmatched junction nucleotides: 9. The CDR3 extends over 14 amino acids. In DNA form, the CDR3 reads TGTGCCAGTAGTCAACCCGGGACAGCCTCTGAAGCTTTCTTT. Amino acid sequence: CASSQPGTASEAFF.

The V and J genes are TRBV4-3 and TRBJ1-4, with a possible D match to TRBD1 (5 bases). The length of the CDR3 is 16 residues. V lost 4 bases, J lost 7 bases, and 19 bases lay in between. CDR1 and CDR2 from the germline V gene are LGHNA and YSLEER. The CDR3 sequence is CASSRDRDPGGEKLFF. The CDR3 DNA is TGCGCCAGCAGCCGCGACCGGGACCCCGGGGGTGAAAAACTGTTTTTT.

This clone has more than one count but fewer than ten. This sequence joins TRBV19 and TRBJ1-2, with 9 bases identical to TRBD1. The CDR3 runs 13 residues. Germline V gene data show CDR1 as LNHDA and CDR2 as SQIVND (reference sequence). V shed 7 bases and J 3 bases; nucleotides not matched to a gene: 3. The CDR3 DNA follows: TGTGCCAGTACCGGGACAGGGTACTATGGCTACACCTTC. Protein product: CASTGTGYYGYTF. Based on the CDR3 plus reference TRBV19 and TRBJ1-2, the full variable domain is DGGITQSPKYLFRKEGQNVTLSCEQNLNHDAMYWYRQDPGQGLRLIYYSQIVNDFQKGDIAEGYSVSREKKESFPLTVTSAQKNPTAFYLCASTGTGYYGYTFGSGTRLTVV.

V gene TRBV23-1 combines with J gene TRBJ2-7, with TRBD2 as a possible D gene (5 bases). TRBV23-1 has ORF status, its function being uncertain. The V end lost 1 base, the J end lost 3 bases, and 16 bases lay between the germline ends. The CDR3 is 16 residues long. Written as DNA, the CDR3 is TGCGCCAGCAGTCAATTTAGGGAGAGGTCCTTCTACGAGCAGTACGTC. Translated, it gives CASSQFRERSFYEQYV.

The CDR3 nucleotides are TGTGCCAGCAGCTCCTCCCTACAGGGGTTAACTGGAAACACCATATATTTT. Translating gives CASSSSLQGLTGNTIYF. J is TRBJ1-3 and V is TRBV5-6; 7 nucleotides line up with TRBD1. V trimming: 3 bases; J trimming: 2 bases; junction bases outside the gene matches: 11. The germline V gene encodes CDR1 SGHDT and CDR2 YYEEEE. The CDR3 has 17 amino acids.

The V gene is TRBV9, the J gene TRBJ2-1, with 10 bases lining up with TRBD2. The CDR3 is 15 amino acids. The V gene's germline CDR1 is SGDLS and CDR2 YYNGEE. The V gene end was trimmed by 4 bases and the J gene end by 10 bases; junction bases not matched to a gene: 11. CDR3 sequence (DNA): TGTGCCAGCAGCCCAAAGCTAGCGGGAGTAACCGAGCAGTTCTTC. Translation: CASSPKLAGVTEQFF.

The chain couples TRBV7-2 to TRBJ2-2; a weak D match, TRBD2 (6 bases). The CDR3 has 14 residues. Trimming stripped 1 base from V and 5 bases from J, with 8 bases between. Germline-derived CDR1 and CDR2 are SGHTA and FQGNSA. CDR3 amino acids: CASSLVEGTGELFF. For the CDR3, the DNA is TGTGCCAGCAGCTTAGTGGAGGGAACCGGGGAGCTGTTTTTT.

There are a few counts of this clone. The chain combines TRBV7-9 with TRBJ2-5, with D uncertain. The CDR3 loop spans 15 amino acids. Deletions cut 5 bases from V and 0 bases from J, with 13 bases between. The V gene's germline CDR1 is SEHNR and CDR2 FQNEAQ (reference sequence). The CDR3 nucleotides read TGTGCCAGCAGCCCCCGACTGAAAGACCAAGAGACCCAGTACTTC. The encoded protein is CASSPRLKDQETQYF.

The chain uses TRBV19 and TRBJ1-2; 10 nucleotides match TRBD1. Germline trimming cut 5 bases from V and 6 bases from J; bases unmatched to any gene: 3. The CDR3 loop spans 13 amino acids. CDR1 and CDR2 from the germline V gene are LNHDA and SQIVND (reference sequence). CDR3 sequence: CASSWTGGNGYTF. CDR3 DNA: TGTGCCAGTAGTTGGACAGGGGGTAATGGCTACACCTTC.

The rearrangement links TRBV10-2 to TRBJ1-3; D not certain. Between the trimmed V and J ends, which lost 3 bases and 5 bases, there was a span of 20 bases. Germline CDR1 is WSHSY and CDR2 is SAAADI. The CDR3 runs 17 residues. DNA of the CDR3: TGCGCCAGCAGTGACGGGATTCACAGCGAATCAAGAAACACCATATATTTT. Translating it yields CASSDGIHSESRNTIYF.